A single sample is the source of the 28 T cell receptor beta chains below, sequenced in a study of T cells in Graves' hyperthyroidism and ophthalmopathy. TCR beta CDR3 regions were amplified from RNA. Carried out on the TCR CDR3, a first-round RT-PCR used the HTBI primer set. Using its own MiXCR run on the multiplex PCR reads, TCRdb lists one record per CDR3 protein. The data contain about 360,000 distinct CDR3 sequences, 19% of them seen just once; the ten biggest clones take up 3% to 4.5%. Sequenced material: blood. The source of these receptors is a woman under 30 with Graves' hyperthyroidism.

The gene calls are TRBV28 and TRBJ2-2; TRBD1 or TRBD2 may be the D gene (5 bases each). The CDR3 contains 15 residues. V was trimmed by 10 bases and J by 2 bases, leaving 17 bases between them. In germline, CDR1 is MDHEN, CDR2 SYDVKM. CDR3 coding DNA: TGTGCCACCTGGGGCGGGTTTTCAAACACCGGGGAGCTGTTTTTT. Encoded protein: CATWGGFSNTGELFF. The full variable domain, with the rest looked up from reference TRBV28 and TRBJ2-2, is DVKVTQSSRYLVKRTGEKVFLECVQDMDHENMFWYRQDPGLGLRLIYFSYDVKMKEKGDIPEGYSVSREKKERFSLILESASTNQTSMYLCATWGGFSNTGELFFGEGSRLTVL.

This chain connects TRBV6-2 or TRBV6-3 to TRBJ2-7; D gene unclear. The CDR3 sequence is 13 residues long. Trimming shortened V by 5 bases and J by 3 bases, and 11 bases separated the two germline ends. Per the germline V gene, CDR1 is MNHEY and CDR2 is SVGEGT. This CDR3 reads CASSQETHYEQYF. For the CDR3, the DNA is TGTGCCAGCAGTCAGGAGACCCACTACGAGCAGTACTTC.

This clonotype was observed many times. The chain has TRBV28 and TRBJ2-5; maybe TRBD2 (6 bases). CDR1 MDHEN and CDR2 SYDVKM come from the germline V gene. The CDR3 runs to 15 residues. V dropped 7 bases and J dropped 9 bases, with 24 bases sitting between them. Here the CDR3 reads CASTLLGSTGEAQYF. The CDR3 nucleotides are TGTGCCAGCACCCTCCTGGGCAGCACGGGGGAGGCCCAGTACTTC.

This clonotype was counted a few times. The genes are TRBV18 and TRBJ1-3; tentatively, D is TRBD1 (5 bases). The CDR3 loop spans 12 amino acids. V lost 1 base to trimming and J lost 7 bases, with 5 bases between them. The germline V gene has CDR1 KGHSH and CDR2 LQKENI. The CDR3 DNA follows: TGTGCCAGCTCACCACAGGGGAACACCATATATTTT. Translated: CASSPQGNTIYF.

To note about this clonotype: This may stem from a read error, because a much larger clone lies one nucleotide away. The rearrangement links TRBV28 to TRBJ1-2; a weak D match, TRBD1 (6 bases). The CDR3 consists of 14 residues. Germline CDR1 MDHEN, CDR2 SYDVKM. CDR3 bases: TGTGCCAGCAGGCCACAGGGACGGGGGTATGGCTGCACCTTC. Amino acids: CASRPQGRGYGCTF.

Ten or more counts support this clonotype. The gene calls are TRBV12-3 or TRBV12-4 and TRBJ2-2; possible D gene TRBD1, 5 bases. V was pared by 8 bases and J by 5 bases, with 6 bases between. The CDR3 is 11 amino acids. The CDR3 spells CASGATGELFF. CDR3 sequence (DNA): TGTGCCAGCGGGGCGACCGGGGAGCTGTTTTTT.

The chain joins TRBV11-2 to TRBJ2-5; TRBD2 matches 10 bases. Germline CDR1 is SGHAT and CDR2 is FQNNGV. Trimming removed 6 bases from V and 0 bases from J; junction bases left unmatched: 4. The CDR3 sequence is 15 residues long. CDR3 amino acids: CASSRGLADQETQYF. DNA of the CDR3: TGTGCCAGCAGTCGCGGACTAGCGGACCAAGAGACCCAGTACTTC.

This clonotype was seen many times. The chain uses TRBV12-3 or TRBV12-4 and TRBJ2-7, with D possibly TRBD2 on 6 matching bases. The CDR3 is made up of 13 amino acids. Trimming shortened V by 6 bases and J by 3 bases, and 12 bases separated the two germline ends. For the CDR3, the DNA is TGTGCCAGCAGAAGGGACTCTAACTACGAGCAGTACTTC. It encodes CASRRDSNYEQYF.

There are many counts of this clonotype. The CDR3: CASSPRGSTDTQYF. The CDR3 coding sequence is TGTGCCAGCAGTCCGCGGGGGAGCACAGATACGCAGTATTTT. This chain uses TRBV12-3 or TRBV12-4 with TRBJ2-3, with 7 positions matching TRBD2. The CDR3 runs to 14 residues. Trimming removed 5 bases from V and 0 bases from J; junction bases left unmatched: 2.

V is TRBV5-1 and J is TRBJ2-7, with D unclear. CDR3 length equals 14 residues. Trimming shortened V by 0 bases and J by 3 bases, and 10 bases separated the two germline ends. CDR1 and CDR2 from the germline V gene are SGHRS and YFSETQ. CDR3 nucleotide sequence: TGCGCCAGCAGCTTGGTGGGTGGAAACTACGAGCAGTACTTC. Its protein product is CASSLVGGNYEQYF.

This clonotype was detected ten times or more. The CDR3 DNA is TGCGCCAGCAGCTTGGAAGGGGGCAAAGGTTTTGACGAGCAGTACTTC. It translates to CASSLEGGKGFDEQYF. V gene TRBV5-1 combines with J gene TRBJ2-7, with 7 bases aligning to TRBD1. The CDR3 runs 16 residues. The germline V gene has CDR1 SGHRS and CDR2 YFSETQ. With V trimmed by 0 bases and J by 5 bases, 11 bases remained unmatched.

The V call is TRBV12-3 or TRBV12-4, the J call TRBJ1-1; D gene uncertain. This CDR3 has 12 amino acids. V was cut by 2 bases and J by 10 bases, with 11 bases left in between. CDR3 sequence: CASSLMGYGAFF. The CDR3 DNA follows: TGTGCCAGCAGTTTAATGGGGTACGGAGCTTTCTTT.

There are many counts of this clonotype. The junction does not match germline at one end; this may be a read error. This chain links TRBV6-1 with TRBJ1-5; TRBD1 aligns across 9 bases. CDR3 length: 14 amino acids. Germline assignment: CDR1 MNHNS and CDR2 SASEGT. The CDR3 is CASREGTGNQPQHF. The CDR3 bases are TGTGCCAGCAGGGAAGGGACAGGGAATCAGCCCCAGCATTTT.

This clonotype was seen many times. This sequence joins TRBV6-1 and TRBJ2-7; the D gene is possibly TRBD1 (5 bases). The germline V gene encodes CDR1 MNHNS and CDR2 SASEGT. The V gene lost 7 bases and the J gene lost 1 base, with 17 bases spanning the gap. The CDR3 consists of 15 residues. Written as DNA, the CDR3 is TGTGCCAGCAAGGTCAATACAGGCCCTTCCTACGAGCAGTACTTC. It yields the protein CASKVNTGPSYEQYF.

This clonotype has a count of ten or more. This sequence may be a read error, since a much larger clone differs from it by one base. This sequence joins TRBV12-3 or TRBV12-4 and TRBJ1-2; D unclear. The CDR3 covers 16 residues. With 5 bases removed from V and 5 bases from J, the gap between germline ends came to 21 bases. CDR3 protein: CASSLRPTLMRYGYTF. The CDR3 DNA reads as TGTGCCAGCAGTCTCCGGCCCACTCTCATGAGATATGGCTACACCTTC.

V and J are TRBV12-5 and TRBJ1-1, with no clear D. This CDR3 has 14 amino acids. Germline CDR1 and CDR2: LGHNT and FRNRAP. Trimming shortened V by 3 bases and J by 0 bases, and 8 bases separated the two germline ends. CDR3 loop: CASGFNLVNTEAFF. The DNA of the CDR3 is TGTGCTAGTGGTTTTAACCTGGTGAACACTGAAGCTTTCTTT.

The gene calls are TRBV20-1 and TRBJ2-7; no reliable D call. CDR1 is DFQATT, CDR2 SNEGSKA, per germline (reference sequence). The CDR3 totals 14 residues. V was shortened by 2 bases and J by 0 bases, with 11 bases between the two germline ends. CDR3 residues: CSARSTQISYEQYF. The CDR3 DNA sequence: TGCAGTGCTAGATCCACCCAGATCTCCTACGAGCAGTACTTC.

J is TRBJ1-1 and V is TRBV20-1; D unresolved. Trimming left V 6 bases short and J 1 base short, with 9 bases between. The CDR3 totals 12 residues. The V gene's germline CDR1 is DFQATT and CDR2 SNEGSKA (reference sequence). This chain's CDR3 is CSATEGNTEAFF. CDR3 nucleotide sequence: TGCAGTGCCACGGAGGGGAACACTGAAGCTTTCTTT.

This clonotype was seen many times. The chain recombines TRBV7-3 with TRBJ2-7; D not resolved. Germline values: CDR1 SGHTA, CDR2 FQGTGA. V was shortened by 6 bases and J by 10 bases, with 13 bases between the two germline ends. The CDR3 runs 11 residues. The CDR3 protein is CASSLGSHQYF. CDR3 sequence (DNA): TGTGCCAGCAGTCTCGGCTCCCATCAGTACTTC.

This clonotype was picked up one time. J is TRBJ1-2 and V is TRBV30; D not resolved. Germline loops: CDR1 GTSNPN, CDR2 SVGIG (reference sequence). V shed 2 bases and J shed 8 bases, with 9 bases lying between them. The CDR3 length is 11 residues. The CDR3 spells CAWSNFGGYTF. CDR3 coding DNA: TGTGCCTGGAGTAATTTCGGAGGCTACACCTTC.

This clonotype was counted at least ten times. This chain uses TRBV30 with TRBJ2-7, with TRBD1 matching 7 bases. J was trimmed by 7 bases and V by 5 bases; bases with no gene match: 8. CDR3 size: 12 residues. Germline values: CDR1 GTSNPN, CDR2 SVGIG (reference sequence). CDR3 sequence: CAWDRALREQYF. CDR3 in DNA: TGTGCCTGGGACAGGGCTCTACGAGAGCAGTACTTC. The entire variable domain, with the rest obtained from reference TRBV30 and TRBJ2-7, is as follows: SQTIHQWPATLVQPVGSPLSLECTVEGTSNPNLYWYRQAAGRGLQLLFYSVGIGQISSEVPQNLSASRPQDRQFILSSKKLLLSDSGFYLCAWDRALREQYFGPGTRLTVT.

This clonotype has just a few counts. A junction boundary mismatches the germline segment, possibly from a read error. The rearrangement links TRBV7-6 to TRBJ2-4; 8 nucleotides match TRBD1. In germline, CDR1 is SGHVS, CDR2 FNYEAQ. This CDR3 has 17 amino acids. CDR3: CASSPGAFQGAKNIKYF. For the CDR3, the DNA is TGTGCCAGCAGCCCAGGGGCATTCCAGGGGGCCAAAAACATTAAGTACTTC.

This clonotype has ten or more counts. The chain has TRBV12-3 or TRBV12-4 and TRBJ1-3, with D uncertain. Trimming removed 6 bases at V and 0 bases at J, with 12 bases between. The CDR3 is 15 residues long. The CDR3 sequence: CASRHRRYSGNTIYF. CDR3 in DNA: TGTGCCAGCAGACATCGACGGTACTCTGGAAACACCATATATTTT.

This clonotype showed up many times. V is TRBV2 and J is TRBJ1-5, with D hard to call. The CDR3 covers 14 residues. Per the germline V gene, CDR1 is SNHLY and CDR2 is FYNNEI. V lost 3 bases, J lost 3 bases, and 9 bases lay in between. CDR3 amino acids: CASSDAPLNQPQHF. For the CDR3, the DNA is TGTGCCAGCAGTGACGCCCCCCTCAATCAGCCCCAGCATTTT.

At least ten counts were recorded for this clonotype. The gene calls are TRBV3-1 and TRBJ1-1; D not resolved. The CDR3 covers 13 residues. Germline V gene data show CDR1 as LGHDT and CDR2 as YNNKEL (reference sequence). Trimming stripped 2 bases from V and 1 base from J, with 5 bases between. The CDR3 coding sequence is TGTGCCAGCAGCCAATACACGAACACTGAAGCTTTCTTT. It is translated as CASSQYTNTEAFF.

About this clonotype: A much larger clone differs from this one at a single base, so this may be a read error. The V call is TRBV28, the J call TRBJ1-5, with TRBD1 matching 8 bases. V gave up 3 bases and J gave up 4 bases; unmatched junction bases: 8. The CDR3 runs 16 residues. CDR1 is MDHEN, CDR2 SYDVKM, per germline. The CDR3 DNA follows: TGTGCCAGCAGTTTGCAGGGGGCGAGGAAGAATCAGCCCCAGCATTTT. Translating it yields CASSLQGARKNQPQHF.

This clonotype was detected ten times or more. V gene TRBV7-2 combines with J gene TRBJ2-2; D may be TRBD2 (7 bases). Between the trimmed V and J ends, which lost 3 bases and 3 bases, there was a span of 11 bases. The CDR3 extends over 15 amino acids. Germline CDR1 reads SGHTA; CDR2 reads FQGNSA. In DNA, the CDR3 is TGTGCCAGCAGCTTGGCGGGGGCTTACACCGGGGAGCTGTTTTTT. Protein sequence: CASSLAGAYTGELFF.

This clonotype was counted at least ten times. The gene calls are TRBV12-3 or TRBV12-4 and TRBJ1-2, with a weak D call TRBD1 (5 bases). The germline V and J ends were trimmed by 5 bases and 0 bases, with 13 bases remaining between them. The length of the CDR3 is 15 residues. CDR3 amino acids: CASSLQGPANYGYTF. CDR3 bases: TGTGCCAGCAGTCTCCAGGGTCCAGCTAACTATGGCTACACCTTC.